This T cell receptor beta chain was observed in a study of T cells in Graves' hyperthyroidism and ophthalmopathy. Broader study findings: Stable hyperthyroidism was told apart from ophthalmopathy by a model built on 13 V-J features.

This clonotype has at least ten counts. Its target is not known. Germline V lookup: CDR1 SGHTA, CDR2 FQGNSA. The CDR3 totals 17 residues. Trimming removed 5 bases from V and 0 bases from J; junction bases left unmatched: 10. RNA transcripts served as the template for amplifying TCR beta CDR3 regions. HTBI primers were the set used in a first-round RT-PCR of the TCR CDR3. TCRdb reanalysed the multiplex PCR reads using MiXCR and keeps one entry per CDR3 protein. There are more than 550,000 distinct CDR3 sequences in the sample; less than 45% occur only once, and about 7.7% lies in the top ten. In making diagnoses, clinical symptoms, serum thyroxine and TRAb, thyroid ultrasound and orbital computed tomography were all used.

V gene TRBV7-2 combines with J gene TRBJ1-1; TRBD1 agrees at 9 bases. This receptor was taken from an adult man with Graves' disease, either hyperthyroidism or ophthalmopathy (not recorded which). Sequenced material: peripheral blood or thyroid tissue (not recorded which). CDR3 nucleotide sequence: TGTGCCAGCAGCCTTCGGACAGGGGAGTTGGTGAACACTGAAGCTTTCTTT. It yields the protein CASSLRTGELVNTEAFF.